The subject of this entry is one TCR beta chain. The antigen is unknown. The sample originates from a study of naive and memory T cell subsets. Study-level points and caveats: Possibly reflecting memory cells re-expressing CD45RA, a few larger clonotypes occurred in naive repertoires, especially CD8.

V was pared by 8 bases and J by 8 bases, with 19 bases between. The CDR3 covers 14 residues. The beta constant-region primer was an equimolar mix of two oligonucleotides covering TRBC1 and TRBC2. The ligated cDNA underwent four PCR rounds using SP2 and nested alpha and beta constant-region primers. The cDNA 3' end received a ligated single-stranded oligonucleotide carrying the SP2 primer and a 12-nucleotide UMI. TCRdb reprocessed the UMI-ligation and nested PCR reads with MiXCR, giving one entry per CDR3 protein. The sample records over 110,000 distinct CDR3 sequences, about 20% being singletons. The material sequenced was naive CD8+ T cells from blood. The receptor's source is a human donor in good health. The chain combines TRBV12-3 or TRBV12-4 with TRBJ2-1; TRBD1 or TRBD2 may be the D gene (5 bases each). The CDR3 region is CASRPRDGVDEQFF. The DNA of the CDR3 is TGTGCCAGCCGGCCCCGGGACGGCGTCGATGAGCAGTTCTTC.